This record concerns one TCR beta chain sequence. Assayed TCR templates numbered some 9.3 x 10^4 for each sample. Clones were sequenced by immunoSEQ multiplex PCR, and TCRdb holds only the in-frame ones, with some missing. The data contain some 62,000 clones, roughly 83% of them singletons. The data are from a study of siplizumab effects on memory and regulatory T cells. The CDR3 loop spans 13 amino acids. The germline V gene has CDR1 KGHSH and CDR2 LQKENI. Trimming removed 3 bases at V and 2 bases at J, with 7 bases between. Donor pairs, a few in total, had unstimulated naive, memory, effector memory and TEMRA subsets sequenced.

This sequence joins TRBV18 and TRBJ2-5; D possibly corresponds to TRBD2 (5 bases). The sequenced sample was memory CD4+ T cells sorted from blood. The sequence came from a human donor in good health. Here the CDR3 DNA reads TGTGCCAGCTCACCGGACTTACAAGAGACCCAGTACTTC. Its translation: CASSPDLQETQYF.